These 22 T cell receptor beta chains originate from one sample sequenced in a study of blood T cell repertoires in COVID-19. Clones were read by immunoSEQ multiplex PCR, and TCRdb kept only the in-frame ones, dropping some. The data hold 310,000 or so clones, with around nine tenths observed a single time. The material sequenced was peripheral blood. These receptors were taken from a woman aged 25 to 39 with COVID-19, enrolled during active disease.

The J gene is TRBJ2-1, the V gene TRBV9; 10 positions agree with TRBD2. The V gene end was trimmed by 3 bases and the J gene end by 5 bases; junction bases not matched to a gene: 2. This CDR3 spans 14 amino acids. Germline V gene data show CDR1 as SGDLS and CDR2 as YYNGEE. CDR3 protein: CASSETSGHNEQFF. The CDR3 DNA sequence: TGTGCCAGCAGCGAGACTAGCGGGCACAATGAGCAGTTCTTC.

This chain connects TRBV2 to TRBJ2-3; 8 bases are a match to TRBD2. The CDR3 has 17 amino acids. Germline CDR1 SNHLY, CDR2 FYNNEI. J was trimmed by 2 bases and V by 2 bases; bases with no gene match: 9. CDR3 residues: CASSEIMREEYTDTQYF. The CDR3 DNA reads TGTGCCAGCAGTGAAATAATGCGGGAGGAATACACAGATACGCAGTATTTT. The full variable domain, in which reference TRBV2 and TRBJ2-3 provide the parts outside the CDR3, is EPEVTQTPSHQVTQMGQEVILRCVPISNHLYFYWYRQILGQKVEFLVSFYNNEISEKSEIFDDQFSVERPDGSNFTLKIRSTKLEDSAMYFCASSEIMREEYTDTQYFGPGTRLTVL.

This clone occurred a few times. The rearrangement uses TRBV4-2 and TRBJ1-5, with D maybe TRBD1 (6 bases). Trimming removed 1 base at V and 2 bases at J, with 12 bases between. Germline V gives CDR1 LGHNA, CDR2 YNFKEQ. This CDR3 is built from 16 residues. CDR3 sequence: CASSQVLQGGNQPQHF. In DNA, the CDR3 is TGTGCCAGCAGCCAAGTTCTACAGGGAGGCAATCAGCCCCAGCATTTT.

This clone has just a few counts. The chain has TRBV2 and TRBJ1-2, with TRBD1 matching 7 bases. Germline CDR1 is SNHLY and CDR2 is FYNNEI. There are 12 residues in the CDR3. V was clipped by 7 bases and J by 5 bases; unmatched bases: 4. CDR3 loop: CASTRTGYGYTF. CDR3 coding DNA: TGTGCCAGCACGAGGACAGGATATGGCTACACCTTC.

The CDR3 reads CAWSVQGGYTF. The CDR3 coding sequence is TGTGCCTGGAGTGTCCAGGGTGGCTACACCTTC. The chain recombines TRBV30 with TRBJ1-2, with D possibly matching TRBD1 (5 bases). Germline assignment: CDR1 GTSNPN and CDR2 SVGIG (reference sequence). CDR3 size: 11 residues. Trimming cost V 0 bases and J 7 bases, with 6 bases left between them. The entire variable domain, with the rest obtained from reference TRBV30 and TRBJ1-2, is as follows: SQTIHQWPATLVQPVGSPLSLECTVEGTSNPNLYWYRQAAGRGLQLLFYSVGIGQISSEVPQNLSASRPQDRQFILSSKKLLLSDSGFYLCAWSVQGGYTFGSGTRLTVV.

The sample holds one count of this clone. This chain joins TRBV6-6 and TRBJ1-2; no clear D. CDR1 is MNHNY, CDR2 SVGAGI, per germline (reference sequence). The V end lost 9 bases, the J end lost 1 base, and 9 bases lay between the germline ends. The CDR3 contains 12 residues. The CDR3 region has the DNA TGTGCCAGTCTGACTCTTAACTATGGCTACACCTTC. Protein: CASLTLNYGYTF.

This chain joins TRBV6-6 and TRBJ2-3; TRBD2 aligns across 14 bases. The trim removed 7 bases at V and 6 bases at J, leaving 3 bases unmatched. Germline V CDR1 and CDR2: MNHNY, SVGAGI (reference sequence). The CDR3 extends over 14 amino acids. Here the CDR3 reads CASTWTSGRDTQYF. The CDR3 bases are TGTGCCAGCACTTGGACTAGCGGGAGGGATACGCAGTATTTT.

The chain is built from TRBV19 and TRBJ2-5; D might be TRBD1 (7 bases). V was clipped by 4 bases and J by 7 bases, with 10 bases between them. This CDR3 spans 12 amino acids. Germline CDR1 reads LNHDA; CDR2 reads SQIVND (reference sequence). The CDR3 DNA sequence: TGTGCCAGTAGTAACAGGGGAGGGACCCAGTACTTC. Protein product: CASSNRGGTQYF.

The chain recombines TRBV6-7 with TRBJ1-6; 11 nucleotides match TRBD1. TRBV6-7 is recorded as an ORF, its role being uncertain. V trimming: 8 bases; J trimming: 8 bases; junction bases outside the gene matches: 11. The CDR3 length is 16 residues. As DNA, the CDR3 is TGTGCCAGCCGTTCGCGGACAGGGGGCTCGGATTCACCCCTCCACTTT. Its translation: CASRSRTGGSDSPLHF.

The CDR3 protein is CASSEFAGGYNEQFF. As DNA, the CDR3 is TGTGCCAGCAGTGAATTTGCAGGGGGGTACAATGAGCAGTTCTTC. This chain uses TRBV6-1 with TRBJ2-1, with TRBD1 as a possible D gene (7 bases). Germline V gene lookup returns CDR1 MNHNS and CDR2 SASEGT. V was pared by 2 bases and J by 4 bases, with 12 bases between. The CDR3 extends over 15 amino acids.

The chain employs TRBV3-1 (or the pseudogene TRBV3-2) and TRBJ1-1; D possibly corresponds to TRBD1 (6 bases). V lost 1 base and J 3 bases, leaving 12 bases between the germline ends. The V gene's germline CDR1 is LGHDT and CDR2 YNNKEL (reference sequence). The length of the CDR3 is 15 residues. CDR3 protein: CASSQGTGRYTEAFF. The CDR3 DNA is TGTGCCAGCAGCCAAGGTACAGGGCGTTACACTGAAGCTTTCTTT.

V usage is TRBV7-9 and J usage is TRBJ2-5; tentatively, D is TRBD2 (6 bases). CDR1 and CDR2 from the germline V gene are SEHNR and FQNEAQ (reference sequence). The V end lost 0 bases, the J end lost 1 base, and 9 bases lay between the germline ends. The CDR3 covers 15 residues. CDR3 sequence (DNA): TGTGCCAGCAGCTTAGCGCTTAGCGGCCAAGAGACCCAGTACTTC. Translating it yields CASSLALSGQETQYF.

This chain uses TRBV24-1 with TRBJ2-3; 8 bases match TRBD2. This CDR3 comprises 18 residues. Germline assignment: CDR1 KGHDR and CDR2 SFDVKD. V shed 3 bases, J shed 3 bases, and the junction held 13 bases outside the gene matches. The chain's CDR3 is CATSDPSFSGKATDTQYF. As DNA, the CDR3 is TGTGCCACCAGTGATCCCTCGTTTAGCGGGAAGGCAACAGATACGCAGTATTTT.

The V and J genes are TRBV4-1 and TRBJ1-3, with 7 bases aligning to TRBD1. Germline CDR1 MGHRA, CDR2 YSYEKL. After removal of 1 base from V and 0 bases from J, the junction contained 9 bases not matched to a gene. The CDR3 sequence is 18 residues long. DNA of the CDR3: TGCGCCAGCAGCCAAGGGTATATGGGGACAGCCTCTGGAAACACCATATATTTT. Amino acids: CASSQGYMGTASGNTIYF.

This CDR3 is CASSLGSGQTRFQETQYF. Here the CDR3 DNA reads TGTGCCAGCAGCTTAGGATCCGGACAGACCAGATTCCAAGAGACCCAGTACTTC. The chain is built from TRBV7-9 and TRBJ2-5; a weak D match, TRBD1 (6 bases). This CDR3 is 18 amino acids long. Germline V gives CDR1 SEHNR, CDR2 FQNEAQ (reference sequence). Trimming cost V 1 base and J 1 base, with 19 bases left between them.

The genes are TRBV10-3 and TRBJ1-6, with 10 positions matching TRBD1. This CDR3 is 18 amino acids long. CDR1 is ENHRY, CDR2 SYGVKD, per germline. The J segment lost 6 bases and the V segment lost 0 bases, leaving 8 bases of the junction unmatched. CDR3 region: CAISESRGQGEANSPLHF. The CDR3, as DNA: TGTGCCATCAGTGAGTCGAGAGGACAGGGGGAGGCTAATTCACCCCTCCACTTT.

The CDR3 region is CASSLVGRAANGYTF. In DNA form, the CDR3 reads TGTGCCAGCAGTTTGGTGGGCAGGGCCGCCAATGGCTACACCTTC. The chain is built from TRBV6-5 and TRBJ1-2; D is perhaps TRBD1 (5 bases). Per the germline V gene, CDR1 is MNHEY and CDR2 is SVGAGI. The CDR3 is made up of 15 amino acids. The ends were cut back, 4 bases at V and 6 bases at J, with 18 bases in the middle.

The CDR3 DNA reads as TGTGCCAGTAGTATAGGCAGGGGAAGCAATCAGCCCCAGCATTTT. It codes for CASSIGRGSNQPQHF. The rearrangement uses TRBV19 and TRBJ1-5, with a weak D call TRBD1 (6 bases). Trimming shortened V by 1 base and J by 1 base, and 8 bases separated the two germline ends. Germline CDR1 and CDR2: LNHDA and SQIVND (reference sequence). The CDR3 extends over 15 amino acids.

This sequence joins TRBV6-2 or TRBV6-3 and TRBJ2-3, with TRBD1 matching over 7 bases. V trimming: 0 bases; J trimming: 4 bases; junction bases outside the gene matches: 7. The germline CDR1 and CDR2 sequences are MNHEY and SVGEGT. The CDR3 sequence is 16 residues long. The CDR3 region is CASSYSSGGVSDTQYF. The CDR3 DNA sequence: TGTGCCAGCAGTTACTCGTCAGGGGGAGTATCAGATACGCAGTATTTT.

The chain couples TRBV20-1 to TRBJ2-1; D is undetermined. The V gene lost 5 bases and the J gene lost 5 bases, with 7 bases spanning the gap. CDR3 length: 11 amino acids. From germline, CDR1 is DFQATT and CDR2 SNEGSKA (reference sequence). The DNA for the CDR3 is TGCAGTGCTCCCCGGGACAATGAGCAGTTCTTC. The encoded protein is CSAPRDNEQFF.

Comment on this clone: A much larger clone differs by one base, so this may be a read error. The J gene is TRBJ2-7, the V gene TRBV6-5; D gene uncertain. The CDR3 is 11 amino acids. The V end lost 6 bases, the J end lost 1 base, and 4 bases lay between the germline ends. The germline gives CDR1 MNHEY, CDR2 SVGAGI. CDR3 bases: TGTGCCAGCAGCTTTTCCTACGAGCAGTACTTC. Amino acids: CASSFSYEQYF.

The chain combines TRBV11-2 with TRBJ2-2; 8 nucleotides agree with TRBD2. Germline CDR1 reads SGHAT; CDR2 reads FQNNGV. Trimming at V came to 4 bases and at J to 5 bases, leaving 15 bases not matched to a gene. CDR3 length equals 18 residues. The CDR3 DNA reads TGTGCCAGCAGCTGGACCTCCGGGACTAGAGTTCAGACCGGGGAGCTGTTTTTT. It translates to CASSWTSGTRVQTGELFF.